This T cell receptor beta chain was captured by sequencing in a study of blood T cells in healthy people across ages (dated by TCRdb to 2013 to 2016). Background for the entire study: Template switching captured roughly one uniquely barcoded TCR beta cDNA molecule per two T cells in model experiments. To track age-related changes in TCR beta repertoire diversity, the study relied on deep sequencing normalized with unique cDNA molecular identifiers. The donors were split into four age groups: young (average 16 years), middle-aged (roughly 40), aged (over 55) and long-lived (under 90). To avoid experimental bias, donors of different ages were distributed randomly across sequencing lanes. For two donors (one aged 18 to 30 and one aged 80 or older), the study analyzed two additional independent replicas of 1 million unique cDNA reads from the same blood draw. Paper-wide results and their limitations: Total diversity estimates from one million sequenced T cells were considered lower bounds and underestimates. Bulk unsorted PBMC profiling prevented conclusive comparison of naive and antigen-experienced compartments. The long-lived group showed more naive CD4+ T cells, fewer expanded clones and increased TCR diversity than the aged group, suggesting age selection. As age increased, observed TCR beta diversity per million T cells dropped in a roughly linear way, and a significant reduction was already evident by age about 40. The CMV infection status of donors was not known, potentially confounding age-related changes in expanded clonotypes. The percentage of naive T cells measured by flow cytometry correlated strongly with observed TCR beta diversity.

Points on this clonotype: The specificity of this receptor is unknown. Base qualities are not provided; no much larger clone lies one nucleotide away.

Library prep was done by 5' RACE. The listed sequencing device is Illumina HiSeq 2500. A second PCR of about 6 to 11 cycles was performed with a sample-barcoded 5' primer and a J-beta primer mix. A unique molecular identifier was introduced onto each TCR beta cDNA molecule by a template-switch 5' adaptor carrying 12 random nucleotides. Each sample yielded at least 2.5 million CDR3-containing paired-end reads. All of the RNA was converted into first-strand cDNA using the Mint cDNA synthesis kit, with a TRBC-specific oligonucleotide serving as the primer. Following uracil-DNA glycosylase treatment, a first 18-cycle PCR with universal primers M1SS and BC2_uni_R was performed on all cDNA. In the source study's methods: Each sample was normalized by randomly selecting 1 million high-quality reads, each carrying a distinct molecular identifier. Reads sharing molecular identifiers were discarded rather than binned into consensus sequences. MiTCR, with a Q25 quality threshold and the strictest error-elimination algorithm, was used for CDR3 identification, clonotype clustering and error correction. A nonparametric unseen species model using Euler transformation provided a lower-bound estimate of total TCR beta diversity. TCRdb reprocessed the public reads (quality trimming at Q25 with fastp, clone calling with MiXCR) and kept in-frame beta chains. Each entry merges the rows of one CDR3 protein and shows their most common DNA and genes. TCRdb's processing, not the authors', yielded these V and J calls. This sample has 790,000 or so distinct CDR3 sequences in its table, and approximately 53% of those were observed once. The ten largest account for 20% to 30% of the sample.

The approximately 41 donors, aged about 6 to 100 years, were systemically healthy Caucasian individuals from Russia. Approximately 11 milliliters of peripheral blood were drawn from each donor into EDTA-treated Vacutainer tubes. Ficoll-Paque density-gradient centrifugation was used to isolate PBMCs, with at least 7 million per sample. Trizol reagent was used to extract total RNA from the PBMCs, yielding at least 5 micrograms per sample. The percentages of naive CD45RAhigh/CD27high T cells were determined by flow cytometry on a PBMC aliquot from every donor. The CDR3 runs 14 residues from the cysteine to the phenylalanine. The kept DNA is CDR3 alone, 42 bases in frame from the first base. CDR1 and CDR2 were assigned from the germline V gene as KGHDR and SFDVKD. V sheds 9 bases and J sheds 3 bases, leaving 14 bases between their ends.

The receptor chain draws on TRBV24-1 and TRBJ2-1, with no D gene named confidently. The sequencing input was blood. The clonotype originates from a man in his forties or fifties in good health. The CDR3 reads CATFVSPFYNEQFF. The DNA reads TGTGCCACCTTTGTCAGTCCTTTCTACAATGAGCAGTTCTTC.